Each of the 6 T cell receptor beta chains below was sequenced from the same sample in a study of cytomegalovirus exposure and HLA in healthy donors. PCR employed 60 Vbeta and 13 Jbeta primers. Method: immunoSEQ multiplex PCR; TCRdb's copy keeps in-frame clones and lacks some. The sample lists 80,000 or so clones; approximately 71% were seen once. The sequenced material came from PBMCs. The origin of the receptors is a woman in her thirties or forties in good health and CMV-seronegative.

As regards this clone: A read error may account for a junction end that differs from germline. The rearrangement joins TRBV27 to TRBJ1-6; 8 bases are shared with TRBD1. Germline V gives CDR1 MNHEY, CDR2 SMNVEV (reference sequence). The CDR3 is made up of 15 amino acids. This CDR3 reads CASSLSGTGNSPLHF. In nucleotides, the CDR3 is TGTGCCAGCAGTCTATCCGGGACAGGAAATTCACCCCTCCACTTT.

Comment on this clone: One end of the junction varies from germline; a read error may be responsible. This chain uses TRBV6-1 with TRBJ1-1, with a tentative D call TRBD1 (5 bases). The CDR3 totals 14 residues. Germline-derived CDR1 and CDR2 are MNHNS and SASEGT. CDR3 coding DNA: TGTGCCAGCAGTGCTTTGACAGTGAACGCTGAAGCTTTCTTT. It codes for CASSALTVNAEAFF.

In its sample, this clone was seen once. CDR3 nucleotides: TGTGCCACCTTTGATCAGGGGGCAACTAATGAAAAACTGTTTTTT. Amino acid sequence: CATFDQGATNEKLFF. The chain links TRBV19 to TRBJ1-4; 7 bases match TRBD1. The ends lost 10 bases at V and 0 bases at J; junction bases unmatched: 8. Germline values: CDR1 LNHDA, CDR2 SQIVND (reference sequence). The CDR3 spans 15 residues.

This chain connects TRBV14 to TRBJ1-1, with D hard to call. Trimming left V 5 bases short and J 0 bases short, with 10 bases between. This CDR3 is built from 14 residues. The germline gives CDR1 SGHDN, CDR2 FVKESK. CDR3 loop: CASSKRIMNTEAFF. CDR3 in DNA: TGTGCCAGCAGCAAGAGAATCATGAACACTGAAGCTTTCTTT. Drawing the rest from reference TRBV14 and TRBJ1-1, the complete variable domain is EAGVTQFPSHSVIEKGQTVTLRCDPISGHDNLYWYRRVMGKEIKFLLHFVKESKQDESGMPNNRFLAERTGGTYSTLKVQPAELEDSGVYFCASSKRIMNTEAFFGQGTRLTVV.

In its sample, this clone was seen once. This chain connects TRBV15 to TRBJ1-3; D ambiguous. Germline assignment: CDR1 LNHNV and CDR2 YYDKDF (reference sequence). The CDR3 consists of 12 residues. V was clipped by 5 bases and J by 4 bases, with 6 bases between them. CDR3 nucleotides: TGTGCCACCAGCCTCCGGGGAAACACCATATATTTT. Translation gives CATSLRGNTIYF.

This chain joins TRBV5-1 and TRBJ2-7; weak D call: TRBD2 (6 bases). The CDR3 contains 14 residues. The V end lost 4 bases, the J end lost 7 bases, and 18 bases lay between the germline ends. The germline V gene encodes CDR1 SGHRS and CDR2 YFSETQ. The CDR3 sequence is CASSLGGGVGEQYF. The CDR3 DNA sequence: TGCGCCAGCAGCCTCGGAGGAGGGGTGGGGGAGCAGTACTTC.